The 14 T cell receptor beta chains given below trace back to one sample, sequenced in a study of vaccination effects on CD4 cells after COVID-19. Sequencing used immunoSEQ multiplex PCR; TCRdb keeps in-frame clones, though not all of them. The sample lists 65,000 to 75,000 clones, around two thirds occurring once. Antigen-specific CD4+ T cells were expanded with viral peptide pools in the ViraFEST assay before sequencing. CD4+ T cell isolation took place after more than eight days of culture. As their vaccination, participants received two doses of either BNT162b2 or mRNA-1273. These receptors' targets are unknown. This specimen was CD4+ T cells from PBMCs cultured with HCoV-229E spike peptides, taken after COVID-19 vaccination. The receptors were gathered from a human donor who received a COVID-19 vaccine.

The chain carries TRBV6-5 and TRBJ2-2, with a tentative D call TRBD2 (6 bases). This CDR3 has 15 amino acids. V lost 7 bases to trimming and J lost 1 base, with 13 bases between them. Germline CDR1 is MNHEY and CDR2 is SVGAGI. The CDR3 nucleotides are TGTGCCAGCACCGACTCGGGGGAGAACACCGGGGAGCTGTTTTTT. Translating it yields CASTDSGENTGELFF.

V usage is TRBV9 and J usage is TRBJ1-3, with D unclear. The V gene's germline CDR1 is SGDLS and CDR2 YYNGEE. This CDR3 comprises 14 residues. V shed 0 bases and J shed 6 bases, with 10 bases lying between them. CDR3 nucleotides: TGTGCCAGCAGCGTAGAGACGAGGGAAAACACCATATATTTT. Amino acid sequence: CASSVETRENTIYF.

The V and J genes are TRBV3-1 (or the pseudogene TRBV3-2) and TRBJ1-1; maybe TRBD1 (5 bases). This CDR3 has 14 residues. Trimming pared 1 base from V and 0 bases from J, leaving 6 bases between. In germline, CDR1 is LGHDT, CDR2 YNNKEL (reference sequence). The CDR3 loop reads CASSQGTLNTEAFF. The CDR3 DNA reads as TGTGCCAGCAGCCAAGGGACACTGAACACTGAAGCTTTCTTT.

This rearrangement joins TRBV5-1 to TRBJ1-2; 7 nucleotides line up with TRBD1. With V trimmed by 2 bases and J by 1 base, 17 bases remained unmatched. Looked up from germline, CDR1 is SGHRS and CDR2 is YFSETQ. The CDR3 spans 19 residues. The CDR3 nucleotides read TGCGCCAGCAGCTTATCCCCGTCAGTACTCCAGGGGGTTAACTATGGCTACACCTTC. It codes for CASSLSPSVLQGVNYGYTF.

The chain is built from TRBV6-4 and TRBJ2-3; 8 bases map to TRBD2. V lost 8 bases to trimming and J lost 6 bases; unmatched junction nucleotides: 7. The CDR3 sequence is 13 residues long. CDR1 and CDR2 from the germline V gene are MRHNA and SNTAGT. The CDR3 loop is CASAGGAGDTQYF. The CDR3 DNA is TGTGCCAGCGCCGGGGGGGCAGGGGATACGCAGTATTTT.

This sequence joins TRBV29-1 and TRBJ2-7; D gene uncertain. This CDR3 contains 10 residues. Trimming stripped 6 bases from V and 3 bases from J, with 6 bases between. Per germline, CDR1 SQVTM and CDR2 ANQGSEA. CDR3 loop: CSVGRYEQYV. CDR3 bases: TGCAGCGTAGGCCGCTACGAGCAGTACGTC.

The chain links TRBV18 to TRBJ2-1; no clear D. There are 13 residues in the CDR3. The V end lost 4 bases, the J end lost 8 bases, and 12 bases lay between the germline ends. Germline CDR1 reads KGHSH; CDR2 reads LQKENI. This chain's CDR3 is CASSLGISDEQFF. The CDR3 DNA reads TGTGCCAGCTCACTTGGGATATCCGATGAGCAGTTCTTC.

The genes are TRBV2 and TRBJ1-3; D is uncertain. This CDR3 comprises 15 residues. Per the germline V gene, CDR1 is SNHLY and CDR2 is FYNNEI. Trimming shortened V by 1 base and J by 0 bases, and 7 bases separated the two germline ends. CDR3 in DNA: TGTGCCAGCAGTGAAGTCGAATACTCTGGAAACACCATATATTTT. Amino acids: CASSEVEYSGNTIYF.

This chain uses TRBV28 with TRBJ1-2; TRBD1 is a possible D gene (5 bases). The CDR3 is 13 amino acids. Trimming shortened V by 6 bases and J by 3 bases, and 11 bases separated the two germline ends. CDR1 and CDR2 from the germline V gene are MDHEN and SYDVKM. Written as DNA, the CDR3 is TGTGCCAGCAGCGCCCAGGGCCACTATGGCTACACCTTC. It encodes CASSAQGHYGYTF.

This chain connects TRBV29-1 to TRBJ1-4; no clear D gene. Germline V gene sequence: CDR1 SQVTM, CDR2 ANQGSEA. The V gene lost 4 bases and the J gene lost 4 bases, with 7 bases spanning the gap. The CDR3 loop spans 12 amino acids. CDR3 bases: TGCAGCGTTGGACGGGATAATGAAAAACTGTTTTTT. It encodes CSVGRDNEKLFF.

The chain couples TRBV4-1 to TRBJ1-1; 11 nucleotides match TRBD1. V lost 4 bases to trimming and J lost 10 bases; unmatched junction nucleotides: 14. CDR3 size: 16 residues. Germline V gives CDR1 MGHRA, CDR2 YSYEKL. CDR3 protein: CASSPFGGQGVGGAFF. The CDR3 DNA follows: TGCGCCAGCAGCCCCTTCGGGGGACAGGGGGTTGGAGGAGCTTTCTTT.

This rearrangement joins TRBV30 to TRBJ1-1; no reliable D call. The CDR3 has 12 amino acids. The ends were cut back, 2 bases at V and 0 bases at J, with 4 bases in the middle. CDR1 is GTSNPN, CDR2 SVGIG, per germline (reference sequence). Written as DNA, the CDR3 is TGTGCCTGGAGTAACGTGAACACTGAAGCTTTCTTT. Its protein is CAWSNVNTEAFF.

The CDR3 region is CASSYQQETRAFF. The CDR3 coding sequence is TGTGCCAGCAGTTACCAGCAGGAGACCCGAGCTTTCTTT. The J gene is TRBJ1-1, the V gene TRBV6-5; D unclear. Germline CDR1 and CDR2: MNHEY and SVGAGI. The V end lost 2 bases, the J end lost 10 bases, and 14 bases lay between the germline ends. This CDR3 has 13 amino acids.

This chain connects TRBV20-1 to TRBJ1-2; D not certain. Germline values: CDR1 DFQATT, CDR2 SNEGSKA (reference sequence). The V end was cut by 1 base, the J end by 10 bases, with 7 bases between. The CDR3 runs to 10 residues. The CDR3 protein is CSARARPYTF. The CDR3 DNA reads as TGCAGTGCTAGAGCTCGTCCCTACACCTTC.